This T cell receptor beta chain was identified during a study of shared clonotypes between healthy human individuals. Study-wide results and limits: Only blood samples were collected, and tissue repertoires likely differ.

Deep level was the assay's run setting. Each replicate PCR on the sorted subsets used around 200 ng DNA (roughly 30,000 T cell genomes). Using immunoSEQ multiplex PCR, the repertoire was profiled, and TCRdb retains in-frame clones only, with some absent. This sample has 1 million to 1.2 million clones, with approximately 75% found just once. The germline V gene encodes CDR1 SGHNT and CDR2 YYREEE (reference sequence). This CDR3 has 18 residues. V trimming: 0 bases; J trimming: 0 bases; junction bases outside the gene matches: 6. This clone was counted between two and nine times. Its specificity is unknown.

This TCR came from a man younger than 35 in good health. Some clones in this sample may be carry-over from other donors' samples. The sample consisted of memory CD4+ T cells from PBMCs. Sample subset: CD45RA-negative fraction. The chain recombines TRBV5-4 with TRBJ1-3; 10 bases match TRBD1. As DNA, the CDR3 is TGTGCCAGCAGCTTGGGACTCCGGGACAGGGGCTCTGGAAACACCATATATTTT. This encodes CASSLGLRDRGSGNTIYF.